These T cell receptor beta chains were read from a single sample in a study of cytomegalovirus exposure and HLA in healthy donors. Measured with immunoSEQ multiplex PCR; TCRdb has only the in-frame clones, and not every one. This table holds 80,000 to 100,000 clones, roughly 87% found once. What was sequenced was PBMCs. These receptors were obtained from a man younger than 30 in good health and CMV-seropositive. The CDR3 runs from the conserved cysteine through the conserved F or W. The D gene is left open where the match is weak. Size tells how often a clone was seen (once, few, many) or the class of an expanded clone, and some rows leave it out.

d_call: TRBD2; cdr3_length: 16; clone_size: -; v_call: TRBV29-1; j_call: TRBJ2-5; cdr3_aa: CSVEWTSGGVQETQYF; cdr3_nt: TGCAGCGTTGAGTGGACTAGCGGGGGGGTCCAAGAGACCCAGTACTTC
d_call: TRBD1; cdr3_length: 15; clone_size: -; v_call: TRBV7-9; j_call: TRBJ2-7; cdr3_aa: CASSDLDRESPGRYF; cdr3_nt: TGTGCCAGCAGCGACCTCGACAGGGAGAGCCCAGGTCGGTACTTC
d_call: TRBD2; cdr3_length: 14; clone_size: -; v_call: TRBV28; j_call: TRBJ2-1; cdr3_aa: CASSSLAGDNEQFF; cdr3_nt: TGTGCCAGCAGTTCATTAGCGGGAGACAATGAGCAGTTCTTC
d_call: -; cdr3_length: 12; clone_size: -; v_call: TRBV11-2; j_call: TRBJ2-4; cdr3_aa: CASSPGGLVLYF; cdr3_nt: TGTGCCAGCAGCCCCGGAGGGCTAGTATTGTACTTC
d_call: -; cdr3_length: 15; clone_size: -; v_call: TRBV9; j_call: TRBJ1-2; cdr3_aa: CASSPGWQSSYGYTF; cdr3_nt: TGTGCCAGCAGCCCCGGGTGGCAGAGTTCTTATGGCTACACCTTC
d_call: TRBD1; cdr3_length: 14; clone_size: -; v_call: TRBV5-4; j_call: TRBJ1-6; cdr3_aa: CASSPTGGSSPLHF; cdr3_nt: TGTGCCAGCAGCCCGACAGGGGGTTCTTCACCCCTCCACTTT
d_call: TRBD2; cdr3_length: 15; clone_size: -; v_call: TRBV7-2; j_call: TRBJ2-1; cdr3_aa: CASRETSDSYNEQFF; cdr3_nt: TGTGCCAGCAGAGAGACTAGCGATTCCTACAATGAGCAGTTCTTC
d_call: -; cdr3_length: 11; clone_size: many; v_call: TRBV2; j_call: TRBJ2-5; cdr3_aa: CASSPEGTQYF; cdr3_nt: TGTGCCAGCAGTCCTGAGGGGACCCAGTACTTC
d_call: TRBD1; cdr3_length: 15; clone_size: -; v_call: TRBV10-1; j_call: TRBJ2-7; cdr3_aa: CASSGDRGTSYEQYF; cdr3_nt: TGCGCCAGCAGTGGGGACAGGGGAACCTCCTACGAGCAGTACTTC
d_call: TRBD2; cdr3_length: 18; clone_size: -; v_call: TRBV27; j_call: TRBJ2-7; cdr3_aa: CASSQVGGSGFLRDEQYF; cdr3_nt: TGTGCCAGCAGTCAAGTGGGTGGTAGCGGGTTCCTGAGGGACGAGCAGTACTTC
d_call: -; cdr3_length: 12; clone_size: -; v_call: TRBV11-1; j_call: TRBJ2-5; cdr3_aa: CASSFSEETQYF; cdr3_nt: TGTGCCAGCAGCTTTTCGGAAGAGACCCAGTACTTC
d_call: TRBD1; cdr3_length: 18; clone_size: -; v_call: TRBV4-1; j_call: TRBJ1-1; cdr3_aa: CASSQDPISDRHLLGAFF; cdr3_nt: TGCGCCAGCAGCCAAGATCCGATTTCGGACAGGCATCTACTTGGAGCTTTCTTT
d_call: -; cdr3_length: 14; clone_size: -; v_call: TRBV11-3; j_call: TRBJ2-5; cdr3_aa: CASEGRPLRETQYF; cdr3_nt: TGTGCCAGCGAGGGGAGGCCCCTAAGAGAGACCCAGTACTTC
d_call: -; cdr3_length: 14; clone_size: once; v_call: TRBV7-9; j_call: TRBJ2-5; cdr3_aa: CASSIRGLKETQYF; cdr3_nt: TGTGCCAGCAGCATAAGGGGACTCAAAGAGACCCAGTACTTC
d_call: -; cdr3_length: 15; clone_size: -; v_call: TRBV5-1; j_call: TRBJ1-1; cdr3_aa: CASSLEISVDTEAFF; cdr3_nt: TGCGCCAGCAGCTTGGAAATCTCCGTAGACACTGAAGCTTTCTTT
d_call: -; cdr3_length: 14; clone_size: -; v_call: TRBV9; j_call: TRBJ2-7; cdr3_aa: CASSVGQIGYEQYF; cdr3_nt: TGTGCCAGCAGCGTAGGGCAGATCGGGTACGAGCAGTACTTC
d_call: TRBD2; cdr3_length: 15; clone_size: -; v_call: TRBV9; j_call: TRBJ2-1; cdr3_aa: CASSDPGLGTNEQFF; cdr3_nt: TGTGCCAGCAGCGACCCGGGACTAGGTACCAATGAGCAGTTCTTC
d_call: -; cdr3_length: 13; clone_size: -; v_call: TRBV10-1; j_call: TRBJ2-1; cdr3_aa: CASSESLGREQFF; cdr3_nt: TGCGCCAGCAGTGAGTCTCTGGGGCGGGAGCAGTTCTTC
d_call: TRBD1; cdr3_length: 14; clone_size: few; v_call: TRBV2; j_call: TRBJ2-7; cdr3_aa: CASTETGAYGEQYF; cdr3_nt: TGTGCCAGCACCGAGACAGGGGCCTACGGGGAGCAGTACTTC
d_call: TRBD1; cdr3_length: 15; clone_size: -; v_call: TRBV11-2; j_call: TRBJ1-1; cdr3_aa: CASSLGTGVNTEAFF; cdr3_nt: TGTGCCAGCAGCTTAGGGACAGGGGTGAACACTGAAGCTTTCTTT
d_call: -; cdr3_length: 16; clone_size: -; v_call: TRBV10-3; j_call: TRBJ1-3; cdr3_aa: CAISDGQGYSGNTIYF; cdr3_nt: TGTGCCATCAGTGATGGGCAGGGATACTCTGGAAACACCATATATTTT
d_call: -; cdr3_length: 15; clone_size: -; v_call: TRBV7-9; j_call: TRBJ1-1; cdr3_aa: CASSLAGGMNTEAFF; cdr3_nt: TGTGCCAGCAGCTTAGCGGGGGGGATGAACACTGAAGCTTTCTTT
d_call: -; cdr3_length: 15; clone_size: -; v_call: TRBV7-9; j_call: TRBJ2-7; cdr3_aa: CASSLATGRRVKQYF; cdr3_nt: TGTGCCAGCAGCTTAGCAACGGGTAGGCGGGTCAAGCAGTACTTC
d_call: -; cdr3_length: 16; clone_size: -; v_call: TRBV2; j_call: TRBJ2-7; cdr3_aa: CASSRTTVRPYYEQYF; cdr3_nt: TGTGCCAGCAGTAGGACAACAGTTAGACCTTACTACGAGCAGTACTTC
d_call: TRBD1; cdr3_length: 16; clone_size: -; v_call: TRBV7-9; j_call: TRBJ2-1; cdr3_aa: CASSQPRTGGVYEQFF; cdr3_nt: TGTGCCAGCAGCCAGCCAAGGACAGGGGGGGTATATGAGCAGTTCTTC
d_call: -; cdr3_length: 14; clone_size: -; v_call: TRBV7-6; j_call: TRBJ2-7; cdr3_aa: CASSLGGTTYEQYF; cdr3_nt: TGTGCCAGCAGCTTGGGCGGGACCACCTACGAGCAGTACTTC
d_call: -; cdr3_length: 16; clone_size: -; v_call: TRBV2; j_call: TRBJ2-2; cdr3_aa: CASSEAGATNTGELFF; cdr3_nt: TGTGCCAGCAGTGAAGCGGGAGCAACGAACACCGGGGAGCTGTTTTTT